The clone carrying this T cell receptor beta chain was found a few times. What it binds is not known. TCRdb ran MiXCR on the 5' RACE reads and lists one entry per CDR3 protein. The profile shows roughly 1,500,000 distinct CDR3 sequences, less than 35% of them singletons. The record originates from a study of identical twins. Study results and limitations: Models underestimated out-of-frame TCR alpha sharing in monozygotic twins. High-abundance cord blood beta clonotypes had fewer insertions; memory repertoires showed none.

The source is a newborn girl in good health. Input material: cord blood.

The CDR3 here is CASSMEAQGNTEAFF. The CDR3 bases are TGTGCCAGTAGTATGGAAGCACAGGGGAACACTGAAGCTTTCTTT. The genes are TRBV19 and TRBJ1-1, with a tentative D call TRBD1 (6 bases). V was clipped by 3 bases and J by 1 base, with 12 bases between them. The CDR3 is made up of 15 amino acids. Germline assignment: CDR1 LNHDA and CDR2 SQIVND (reference sequence).